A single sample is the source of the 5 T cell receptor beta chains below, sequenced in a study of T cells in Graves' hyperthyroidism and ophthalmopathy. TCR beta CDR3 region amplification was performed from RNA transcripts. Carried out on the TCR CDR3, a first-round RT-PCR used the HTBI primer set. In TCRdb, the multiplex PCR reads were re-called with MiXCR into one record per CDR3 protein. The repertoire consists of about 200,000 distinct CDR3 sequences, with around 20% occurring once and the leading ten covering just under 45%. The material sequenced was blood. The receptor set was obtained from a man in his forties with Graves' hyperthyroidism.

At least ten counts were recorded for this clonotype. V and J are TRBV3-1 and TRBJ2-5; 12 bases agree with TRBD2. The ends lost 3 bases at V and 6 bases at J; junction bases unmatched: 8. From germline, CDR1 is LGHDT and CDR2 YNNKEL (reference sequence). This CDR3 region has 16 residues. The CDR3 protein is CASSHSGTSGWKTQYF. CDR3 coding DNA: TGTGCCAGCAGCCATTCTGGGACTAGCGGGTGGAAGACCCAGTACTTC.

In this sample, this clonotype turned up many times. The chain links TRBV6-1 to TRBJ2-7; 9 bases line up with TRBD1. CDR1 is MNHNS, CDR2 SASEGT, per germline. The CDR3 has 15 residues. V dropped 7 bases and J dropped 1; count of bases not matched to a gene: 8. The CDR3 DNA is TGTGCCAGCACTCCGGGACAGGGTGGGTCCTACGAGCAGTACTTC. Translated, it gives CASTPGQGGSYEQYF.

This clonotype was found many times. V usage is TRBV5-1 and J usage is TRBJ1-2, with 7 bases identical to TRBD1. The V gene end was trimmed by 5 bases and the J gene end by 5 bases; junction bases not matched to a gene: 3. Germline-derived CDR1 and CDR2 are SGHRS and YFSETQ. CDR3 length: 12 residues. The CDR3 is CASSSGGYGYTF. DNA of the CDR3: TGCGCCAGCAGTTCAGGGGGGTATGGCTACACCTTC.

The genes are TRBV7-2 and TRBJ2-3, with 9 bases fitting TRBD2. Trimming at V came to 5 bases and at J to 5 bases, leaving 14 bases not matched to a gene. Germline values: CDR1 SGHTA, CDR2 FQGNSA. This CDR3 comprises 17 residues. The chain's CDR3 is CASSDLGRGGGVDTQYF. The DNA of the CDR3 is TGTGCCAGCAGCGACCTGGGGCGGGGGGGCGGGGTAGATACGCAGTATTTT.

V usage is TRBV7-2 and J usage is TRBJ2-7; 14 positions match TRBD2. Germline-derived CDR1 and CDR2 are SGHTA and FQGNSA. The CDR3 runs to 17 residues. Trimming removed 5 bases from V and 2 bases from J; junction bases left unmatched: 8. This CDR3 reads CASSPRTSGGFAYEQYF. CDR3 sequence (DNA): TGTGCCAGCAGCCCCCGGACTAGCGGGGGGTTTGCCTACGAGCAGTACTTC.